This T cell receptor (beta chain) originates from a study of CD8+CD57+ T cells in acquired aplastic anemia. Patients who underwent sequencing had shown CD8+CD57+ cell expansion by flow cytometry. This clonotype was detected a few times. CDR3 and TCR beta VDJ profiling relied on genomic DNA as the template. TCRdb independently ran MiXCR on the reads; one entry per CDR3 protein. Among around 200,000 distinct CDR3 sequences listed, about half were seen once. CDR1 and CDR2 from the germline V gene are MNHNS and SASEGT. The CDR3 sequence is 13 residues long. V was clipped by 5 bases and J by 3 bases; unmatched bases: 3.

What was sequenced was sorted CD4+, CD8+, or CD8+CD57+ T cells (not recorded which) from PBMCs. The genes are TRBV6-1 and TRBJ1-1; 7 bases fit TRBD1. The receptor comes from a human donor with aplastic anemia. The CDR3 DNA follows: TGTGCCAGCAGTCCACAGGGGTACACTGAAGCTTTCTTT. Translation gives CASSPQGYTEAFF.